The clone carrying this T cell receptor beta chain was seen a few times. The sample is drawn from a study of patients and donors after allogeneic stem cell transplantation. TCRdb ran MiXCR on the RT-PCR reads and lists one entry per CDR3 protein. The sample lists over 350,000 distinct CDR3 sequences, 16% occurring once. The CDR3 sequence is 15 residues long. V lost 7 bases to trimming and J lost 0 bases, with 12 bases between them. CDR1 is KGHDR, CDR2 SFDVKD, per germline. This TCR came from a human donor who was either an allogeneic HSCT recipient or a stem cell or donor lymphocyte infusion donor (not recorded which). It is not recorded whose cells these are; they may come from a transplant donor. The sample taken for sequencing was blood, either unsorted or a sorted T cell fraction (not recorded which). The chain employs TRBV24-1 and TRBJ2-1, with no clear D. CDR3 region: CATRGSPSSYNEQFF. CDR3 sequence (DNA): TGTGCCACCAGGGGCAGCCCGAGCTCCTACAATGAGCAGTTCTTC.